This passage covers 3 T cell receptor beta chains from one sample sequenced in a study of cytotoxic CD8 clonotypes in ibrutinib-treated CLL. Measured with immunoSEQ multiplex PCR; TCRdb has only the in-frame clones, and not every one. This sample has 30,000 to 40,000 clones, with 69% found just once. The starting material was PBMCs, obtained before ibrutinib treatment. Receptors originate from a human donor with chronic lymphocytic leukemia.

This chain links TRBV28 with TRBJ2-7; no reliable D call. The V and J ends lost 1 base and 3 bases respectively, with 16 bases between them. The germline V gene encodes CDR1 MDHEN and CDR2 SYDVKM. This CDR3 has 16 amino acids. CDR3 DNA sequence: TGTGCCAGCAGTTTATTTCCCGTGGCAAGCTTCTACGAGCAGTACTTC. It translates to CASSLFPVASFYEQYF.

This clone was counted a few times. CDR3 sequence reads: CASSRVRVRPNYGYTF. DNA of the CDR3: TGTGCCAGTTCACGGGTCAGGGTTAGGCCTAACTATGGCTACACCTTC. The chain couples TRBV28 to TRBJ1-2; tentative D call: TRBD1 (5 bases). The CDR3 is 16 amino acids. Germline V gene sequence: CDR1 MDHEN, CDR2 SYDVKM. Trimming cost V 9 bases and J 0 bases, with 20 bases left between them.

The chain uses TRBV7-9 and TRBJ1-2, with TRBD1 matching over 9 bases. J was trimmed by 8 bases and V by 1 base; bases with no gene match: 11. This CDR3 region has 16 residues. Germline V gene lookup returns CDR1 SEHNR and CDR2 FQNEAQ (reference sequence). The CDR3 sequence is CASSLEGTGLRGGYTF. CDR3 DNA sequence: TGTGCCAGCAGCTTAGAAGGGACAGGGCTGCGTGGCGGCTACACCTTC. The complete variable domain, with remaining parts taken from reference TRBV7-9 and TRBJ1-2, reads DTGVSQNPRHKITKRGQNVTFRCDPISEHNRLYWYRQTLGQGPEFLTYFQNEAQLEKSRLLSDRFSAERPKGSFSTLEIQRTEQGDSAMYLCASSLEGTGLRGGYTFGSGTRLTVV.